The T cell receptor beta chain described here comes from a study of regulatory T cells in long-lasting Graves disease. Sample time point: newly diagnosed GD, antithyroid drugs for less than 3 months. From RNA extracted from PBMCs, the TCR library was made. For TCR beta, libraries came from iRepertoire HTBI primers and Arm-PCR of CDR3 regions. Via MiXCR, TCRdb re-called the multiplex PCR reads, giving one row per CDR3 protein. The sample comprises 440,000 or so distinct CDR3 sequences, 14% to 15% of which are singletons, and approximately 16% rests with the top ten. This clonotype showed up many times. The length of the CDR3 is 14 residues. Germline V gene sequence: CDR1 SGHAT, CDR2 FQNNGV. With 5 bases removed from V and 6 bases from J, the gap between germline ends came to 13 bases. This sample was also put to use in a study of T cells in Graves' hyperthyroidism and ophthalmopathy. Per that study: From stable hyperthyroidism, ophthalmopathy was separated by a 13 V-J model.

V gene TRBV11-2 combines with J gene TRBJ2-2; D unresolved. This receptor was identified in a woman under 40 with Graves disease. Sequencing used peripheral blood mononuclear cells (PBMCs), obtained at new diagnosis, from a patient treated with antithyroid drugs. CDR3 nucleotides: TGTGCCAGCAGCCCTATGGTAGGGCCCGGGGAGCTGTTTTTT. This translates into CASSPMVGPGELFF.